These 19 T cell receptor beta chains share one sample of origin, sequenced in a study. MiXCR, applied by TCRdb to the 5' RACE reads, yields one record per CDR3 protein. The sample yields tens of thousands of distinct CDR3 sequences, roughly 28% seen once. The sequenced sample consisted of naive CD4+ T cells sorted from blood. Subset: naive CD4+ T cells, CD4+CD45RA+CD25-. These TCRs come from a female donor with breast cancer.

The CDR3 sequence is CASSSDRVQAFF. As DNA, the CDR3 is TGTGCCAGCAGCTCGGACAGGGTTCAAGCTTTCTTT. J is TRBJ1-1 and V is TRBV11-2; 8 bases agree with TRBD1. The CDR3 runs 12 residues. Per the germline V gene, CDR1 is SGHAT and CDR2 is FQNNGV. Germline trimming cut 4 bases from V and 9 bases from J; bases unmatched to any gene: 4. The full variable domain, in which reference TRBV11-2 and TRBJ1-1 provide the parts outside the CDR3, is EAGVAQSPRYKIIEKRQSVAFWCNPISGHATLYWYQQILGQGPKLLIQFQNNGVVDDSQLPKDRFSAERLKGVDSTLKIQPAKLEDSAVYLCASSSDRVQAFFGQGTRLTVV.

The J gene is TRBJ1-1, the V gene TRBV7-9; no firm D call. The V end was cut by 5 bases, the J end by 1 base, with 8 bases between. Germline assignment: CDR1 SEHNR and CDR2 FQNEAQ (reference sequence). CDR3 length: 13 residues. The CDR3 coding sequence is TGTGCCAGCAGCCTAAATACGAACACTGAAGCTTTCTTT. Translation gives CASSLNTNTEAFF.

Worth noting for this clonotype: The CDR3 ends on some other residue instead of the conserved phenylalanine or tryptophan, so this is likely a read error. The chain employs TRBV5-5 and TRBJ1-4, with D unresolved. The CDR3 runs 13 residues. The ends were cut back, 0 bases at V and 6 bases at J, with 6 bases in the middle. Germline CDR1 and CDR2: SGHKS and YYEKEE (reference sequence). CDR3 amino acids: CASSLVVYEKLFV. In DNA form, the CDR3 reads TGTGCCAGCAGCTTGGTTGTGTATGAAAAACTGTTTGTT.

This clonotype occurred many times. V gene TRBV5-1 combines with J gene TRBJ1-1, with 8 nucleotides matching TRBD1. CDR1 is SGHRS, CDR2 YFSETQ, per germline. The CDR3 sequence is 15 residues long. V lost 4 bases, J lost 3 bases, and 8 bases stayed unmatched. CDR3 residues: CASSLVGTGDTEAFF. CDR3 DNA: TGCGCCAGCAGCCTTGTGGGGACAGGAGACACTGAAGCTTTCTTT.

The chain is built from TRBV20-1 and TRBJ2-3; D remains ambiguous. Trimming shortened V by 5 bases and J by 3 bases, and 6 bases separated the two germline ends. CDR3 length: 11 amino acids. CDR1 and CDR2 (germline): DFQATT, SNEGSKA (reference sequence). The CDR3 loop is CSAVPTDTQYF. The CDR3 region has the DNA TGCAGTGCTGTGCCGACAGATACGCAGTATTTT.

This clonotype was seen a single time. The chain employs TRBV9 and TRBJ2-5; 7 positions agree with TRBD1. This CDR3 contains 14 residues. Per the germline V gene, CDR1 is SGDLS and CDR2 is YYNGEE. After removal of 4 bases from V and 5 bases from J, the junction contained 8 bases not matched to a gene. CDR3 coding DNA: TGTGCCAGCAGCCCCGGGACAGTCCACGAGACCCAGTACTTC. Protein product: CASSPGTVHETQYF.

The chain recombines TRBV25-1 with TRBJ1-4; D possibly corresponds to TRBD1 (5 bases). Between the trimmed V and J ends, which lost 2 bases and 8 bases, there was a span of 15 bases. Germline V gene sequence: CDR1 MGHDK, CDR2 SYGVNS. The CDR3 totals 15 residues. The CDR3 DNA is TGTGCCAGCAGTGAAGGGGGGAGCTTTTACGAAAAACTGTTTTTT. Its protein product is CASSEGGSFYEKLFF.

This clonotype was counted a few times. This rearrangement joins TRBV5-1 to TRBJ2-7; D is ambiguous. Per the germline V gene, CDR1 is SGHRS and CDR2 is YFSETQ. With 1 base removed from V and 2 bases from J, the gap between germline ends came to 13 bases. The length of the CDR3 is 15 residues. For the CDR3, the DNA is TGCGCCAGCAGCTTGTCACCTGGGAACCCCTACGAGCAGTACTTC. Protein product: CASSLSPGNPYEQYF.

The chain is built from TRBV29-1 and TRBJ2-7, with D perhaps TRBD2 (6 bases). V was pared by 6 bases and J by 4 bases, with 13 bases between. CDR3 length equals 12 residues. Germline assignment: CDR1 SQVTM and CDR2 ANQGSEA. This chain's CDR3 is CSVEGWGYEQYF. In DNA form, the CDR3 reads TGCAGCGTGGAGGGGTGGGGATACGAGCAGTACTTC.

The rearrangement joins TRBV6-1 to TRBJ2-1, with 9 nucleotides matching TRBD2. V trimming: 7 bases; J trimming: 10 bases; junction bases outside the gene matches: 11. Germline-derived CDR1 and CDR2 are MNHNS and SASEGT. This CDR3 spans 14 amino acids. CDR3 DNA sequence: TGTGCCAGCACTGATCAACGGAGCGGGGGGGAGCAGTTCTTC. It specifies CASTDQRSGGEQFF.

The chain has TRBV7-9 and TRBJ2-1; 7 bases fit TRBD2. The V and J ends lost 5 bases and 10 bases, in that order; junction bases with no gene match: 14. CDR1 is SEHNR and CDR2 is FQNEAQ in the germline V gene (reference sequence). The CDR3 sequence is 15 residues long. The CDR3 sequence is CASSASAVAGSEQFF. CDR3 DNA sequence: TGTGCCAGCAGCGCCTCGGCGGTAGCGGGTAGCGAGCAGTTCTTC. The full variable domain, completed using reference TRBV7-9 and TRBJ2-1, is DTGVSQNPRHKITKRGQNVTFRCDPISEHNRLYWYRQTLGQGPEFLTYFQNEAQLEKSRLLSDRFSAERPKGSFSTLEIQRTEQGDSAMYLCASSASAVAGSEQFFGPGTRLTVL.

CDR3 amino acids: CASTREVGTLPTGELFF. In DNA, the CDR3 is TGTGCCAGCACCCGGGAGGTTGGGACCCTACCTACCGGGGAGCTGTTTTTT. This chain connects TRBV5-6 to TRBJ2-2; 7 bases are a match to TRBD2. Trimming cost V 6 bases and J 5 bases; bases outside gene matches: 16. Germline V gene data show CDR1 as SGHDT and CDR2 as YYEEEE. CDR3 length: 17 amino acids.

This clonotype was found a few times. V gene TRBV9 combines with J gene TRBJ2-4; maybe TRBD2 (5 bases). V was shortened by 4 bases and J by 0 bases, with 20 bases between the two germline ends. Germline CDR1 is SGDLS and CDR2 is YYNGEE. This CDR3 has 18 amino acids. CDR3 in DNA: TGTGCCAGCAGCACCCCGCGGTTCGGGGAAGGAGCCAAAAACATTCAGTACTTC. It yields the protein CASSTPRFGEGAKNIQYF.

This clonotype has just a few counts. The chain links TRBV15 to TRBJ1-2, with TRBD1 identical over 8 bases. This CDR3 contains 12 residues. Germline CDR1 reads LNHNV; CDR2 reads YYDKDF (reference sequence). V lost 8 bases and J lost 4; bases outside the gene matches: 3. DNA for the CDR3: TGTGCCACCGCAGGGGGCGGCTATGGCTACACCTTC. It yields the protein CATAGGGYGYTF. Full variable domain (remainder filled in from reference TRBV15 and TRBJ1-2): DAMVIQNPRYQVTQFGKPVTLSCSQTLNHNVMYWYQQKSSQAPKLLFHYYDKDFNNEADTPDNFQSRRPNTSFCFLDIRSPGLGDTAMYLCATAGGGYGYTFGSGTRLTVV.

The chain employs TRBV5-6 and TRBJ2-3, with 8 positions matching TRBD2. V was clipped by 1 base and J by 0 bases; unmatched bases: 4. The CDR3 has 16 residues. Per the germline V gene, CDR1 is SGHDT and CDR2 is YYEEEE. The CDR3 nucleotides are TGTGCCAGCAGCTTGTTGGCTAGCGGGAGCACAGATACGCAGTATTTT. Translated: CASSLLASGSTDTQYF.

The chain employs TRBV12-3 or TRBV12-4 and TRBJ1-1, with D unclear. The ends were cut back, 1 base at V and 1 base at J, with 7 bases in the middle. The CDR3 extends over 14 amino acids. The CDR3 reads CASSLDRANTEAFF. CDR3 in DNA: TGTGCCAGCAGTTTAGATAGGGCGAACACTGAAGCTTTCTTT.

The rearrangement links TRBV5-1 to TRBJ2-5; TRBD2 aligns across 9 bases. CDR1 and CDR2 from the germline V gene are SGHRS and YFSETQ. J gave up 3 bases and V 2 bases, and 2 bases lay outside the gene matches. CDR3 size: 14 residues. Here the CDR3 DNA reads TGCGCCAGCAGCTTCCAGCGGGGGGAAGAGACCCAGTACTTC. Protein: CASSFQRGEETQYF.

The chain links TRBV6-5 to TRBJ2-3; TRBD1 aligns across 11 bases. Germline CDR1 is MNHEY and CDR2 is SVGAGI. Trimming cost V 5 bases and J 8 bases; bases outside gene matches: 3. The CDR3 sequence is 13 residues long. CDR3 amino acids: CASSRDRGGTQYF. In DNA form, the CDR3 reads TGTGCCAGCAGTAGGGACAGGGGGGGTACGCAGTATTTT.

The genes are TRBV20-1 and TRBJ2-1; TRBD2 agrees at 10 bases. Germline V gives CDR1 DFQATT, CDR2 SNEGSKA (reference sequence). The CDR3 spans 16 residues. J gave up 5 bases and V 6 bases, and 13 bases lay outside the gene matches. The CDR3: CSADPSGSFGNNEQFF. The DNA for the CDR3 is TGCAGTGCGGACCCTAGCGGGAGTTTTGGGAACAATGAGCAGTTCTTC.